The T cell receptor beta chain described here comes from a study of Ad26.COV2.S vaccination and SARS-CoV-2 variants. Looking at the study overall: Into the muscle, Ad26.COV2.S was dosed once or twice, 56 days apart.

The CDR3 consists of 16 residues. Germline CDR1 MNHEY, CDR2 SVGEGT. V was shortened by 0 bases and J by 4 bases, with 13 bases between the two germline ends. Notes on this clone: The target antigen is unknown.

The method was immunoSEQ multiplex PCR; TCRdb's version includes in-frame clones alone and lacks a portion of them. The table records about 440,000 clones, 90% of them present only once. Described treatment: roughly 19 received Ad26.COV2.S at low or high dose, single or two shots; 5 received placebo; per-sample allocation not given. All samples were drawn on day 63, counting from the first vaccine or placebo injection. General study points: Placebo recipients had lower spike-specific TCR breadth than vaccine recipients.

This receptor was obtained from a person aged 18 to 65 who received the Ad26.COV2.S COVID-19 vaccine or a placebo. Specimen: peripheral blood, collected in a trial of Ad26.COV2.S vaccine versus placebo. V gene TRBV6-2 or TRBV6-3 combines with J gene TRBJ2-1, with D perhaps given as TRBD1 or TRBD2 (5 bases each). The CDR3 nucleotides are TGTGCCAGCAGTTACTCGATACCCGGGGCTTACAATGAGCAGTTCTTC. Amino acid sequence: CASSYSIPGAYNEQFF.